One sample yielded the 9 T cell receptor beta chains listed below, sequenced in a study of metastatic and nonmetastatic thyroid tumors. TCRdb redid the clone calls on the PCR reads using MiXCR. The sample includes approximately 16,000 clones, 20% to 25% seen only once; the top ten take approximately 13%. Prior to thyroid surgery, none of the patients had received any treatment. The sequenced material came from tumor tissue. These receptors were taken from a male donor with papillary thyroid cancer or a benign thyroid nodule (not recorded which). Some clones in this sample may be carry-over from other donors' samples.

The J gene is TRBJ1-1, the V gene TRBV20-1; D might be TRBD1 (6 bases). Germline V lookup: CDR1 DFQATT, CDR2 SNEGSKA (reference sequence). Trimming removed 0 bases from V and 8 bases from J, with 16 bases in between. This CDR3 comprises 14 residues. CDR3 amino acids: CSARDTRTAGEAFF. The CDR3 DNA sequence: TGCAGTGCTAGAGATACCAGGACAGCCGGAGAAGCTTTCTTT.

This clone is deemed medium-sized. The rearrangement joins TRBV27 to TRBJ1-2; perhaps TRBD1 as D (5 bases). The germline CDR1 and CDR2 sequences are MNHEY and SMNVEV (reference sequence). The CDR3 has 13 amino acids. V lost 5 bases to trimming and J lost 8 bases, with 15 bases between them. The CDR3 reads CASSRQGFWGYTF. For the CDR3, the DNA is TGTGCCAGCAGTCGTCAGGGTTTTTGGGGCTACACCTTC.

The chain is built from TRBV6-2 or TRBV6-3 and TRBJ2-1, with D hard to call. The CDR3 is 13 residues long. Germline V gene lookup returns CDR1 MNHEY and CDR2 SVGEGT. V lost 5 bases and J 8 bases, leaving 13 bases between the germline ends. Written as DNA, the CDR3 is TGTGCCAGCAGTCCCGCCTTCCAATATGAGCAGTTCTTC. Its translation is CASSPAFQYEQFF.

The V call is TRBV20-1, the J call TRBJ2-5, with 9 positions matching TRBD1. The CDR3 loop spans 16 amino acids. V gave up 0 bases and J gave up 5 bases; unmatched junction bases: 10. Germline CDR1 is DFQATT and CDR2 is SNEGSKA (reference sequence). CDR3: CSARDQQGDRAETQYF. As DNA, the CDR3 is TGCAGTGCTAGAGATCAGCAGGGGGACAGGGCGGAGACCCAGTACTTC.

This clone came up many times. The CDR3 DNA reads as TGTGCCAGCAGCCAAGTACAGGCCTACGAGCAGTACTTC. Encoded protein: CASSQVQAYEQYF. The chain carries TRBV14 and TRBJ2-7; D might be TRBD1 (5 bases). Germline CDR1 and CDR2: SGHDN and FVKESK. V lost 1 base and J lost 2, with 6 bases in between. The CDR3 is 13 residues long.

This clone was seen a few times. The gene calls are TRBV28 and TRBJ2-7; TRBD1 matches at 8 bases. V was pared by 6 bases and J by 2 bases, with 6 bases of the junction left unmatched. The CDR3 loop spans 14 amino acids. Germline loops: CDR1 MDHEN, CDR2 SYDVKM. CDR3 residues: CASRGGQGTYEQYF. Here the CDR3 DNA reads TGTGCCAGCAGAGGAGGACAGGGCACCTACGAGCAGTACTTC.

This clone occurred a few times. One end of the junction fails to match germline, which may point to a read error. The chain recombines TRBV6-1 with TRBJ2-6; 12 bases map to TRBD2. Germline CDR1 is MNHNS and CDR2 is SASEGT. The CDR3 length is 17 residues. The CDR3 DNA is TGTGCCAGCAGGACTAGCGGGAGAAAGGCTTGGTCCAACTTCCTGACTTTC. Amino acids: CASRTSGRKAWSNFLTF.

This sequence joins TRBV30 and TRBJ1-2; D uncertain. This CDR3 contains 15 residues. V lost 0 bases and J 5 bases, leaving 16 bases between the germline ends. The germline CDR1 and CDR2 sequences are GTSNPN and SVGIG (reference sequence). The CDR3 coding sequence is TGTGCCTGGAGTGTACAATGGACGGTAGTTTATGGCTACACCTTC. Amino acid sequence: CAWSVQWTVVYGYTF.

This clone was found a few times. Being one base from a much bigger clone, this may be a read error. The V gene is TRBV6-1, the J gene TRBJ2-2; D remains unclear. There are 15 residues in the CDR3. Germline CDR1 reads MNHNS; CDR2 reads SASEGT. Trimming took 5 bases from V and 3 from J, leaving 13 bases between them. The CDR3 is CASSLSVVDTGELFF. The CDR3 region has the DNA TGTGCCAGCAGTTTGTCGGTGGTTGACACCGGGGAGCTGTTTTTT.